One and the same sample provided the 21 T cell receptor beta chains below, sequenced in a study of immune evolution from preneoplasia to lung adenocarcinoma. Method: immunoSEQ multiplex PCR; TCRdb's copy keeps in-frame clones and lacks some. The sample lists under 7,500 clones, about 80% seen once, with more than 10% in the top ten. The sample taken for sequencing was FFPE minimally invasive lung adenocarcinoma tissue. These receptor sequences come from a person aged 60 to 85 with lung adenocarcinoma.

The rearrangement joins TRBV2 to TRBJ2-3; 7 bases match TRBD2. The CDR3 is 16 amino acids. Germline trimming cut 7 bases from V and 5 bases from J; bases unmatched to any gene: 15. Germline CDR1 SNHLY, CDR2 FYNNEI. CDR3 nucleotide sequence: TGTGCCAGCACCCTAATGGGGGGGAGGGCCAGAGATACGCAGTATTTT. It is translated as CASTLMGGRARDTQYF.

This rearrangement joins TRBV12-1 to TRBJ2-1; the table's TRBD2 call for D was not verified on the DNA. TRBV12-1 is assigned pseudogene status. The CDR3 spans 18 residues. CDR3 nucleotides: TGTGCCAGCAGCTTTGCGGCTAGCGTCTGTTATCCTGTTGATGAGCAGTTCTTC. Amino acid sequence: CASSFAASVCYPVDEQFF.

This chain connects TRBV2 to TRBJ1-1; D perhaps matches TRBD1 (5 bases). Germline loops: CDR1 SNHLY, CDR2 FYNNEI. Trimming stripped 7 bases from V and 0 bases from J, with 9 bases between. The CDR3 is made up of 13 amino acids. The CDR3 nucleotides read TGTGCCAGCACCGACAGCTTGAACACTGAAGCTTTCTTT. Amino acid sequence: CASTDSLNTEAFF. Full variable domain (outside the CDR3, taken from reference TRBV2 and TRBJ1-1): EPEVTQTPSHQVTQMGQEVILRCVPISNHLYFYWYRQILGQKVEFLVSFYNNEISEKSEIFDDQFSVERPDGSNFTLKIRSTKLEDSAMYFCASTDSLNTEAFFGQGTRLTVV.

The V call is TRBV9, the J call TRBJ1-5; D not certain. The ends were cut back, 4 bases at V and 2 bases at J, with 13 bases in the middle. This CDR3 spans 15 amino acids. Germline-derived CDR1 and CDR2 are SGDLS and YYNGEE. The CDR3 is CASSTGGAGNQPQHF. The CDR3 region has the DNA TGTGCCAGCAGCACCGGTGGTGCGGGCAATCAGCCCCAGCATTTT. Filled out from reference TRBV9 and TRBJ1-5, the complete variable domain reads DSGVTQTPKHLITATGQRVTLRCSPRSGDLSVYWYQQSLDQGLQFLIQYYNGEERAKGNILERFSAQQFPDLHSELNLSSLELGDSALYFCASSTGGAGNQPQHFGDGTRLSIL.

The chain couples TRBV9 to TRBJ2-6; 7 bases map to TRBD2. With V trimmed by 0 bases and J by 1 base, 7 bases remained unmatched. The CDR3 sequence is 18 residues long. Per germline, CDR1 SGDLS and CDR2 YYNGEE. The CDR3 nucleotides read TGTGCCAGCAGCGTAGGGGGGGGTCCTTGGTCTGGGGCCAACGTCCTGACTTTC. This sequence encodes CASSVGGGPWSGANVLTF.

In its sample, this clone was seen once. For the CDR3, the DNA is TGTGCCAGCAGTGATCAGACAGCCTACGAGCAGTACTTC. As protein: CASSDQTAYEQYF. The chain recombines TRBV2 with TRBJ2-7, with a possible D match to TRBD1 (5 bases). Germline lookup yields CDR1 SNHLY and CDR2 FYNNEI. CDR3 size: 13 residues. Trimming removed 3 bases from V and 2 bases from J, with 8 bases in between.

The rearrangement links TRBV2 to TRBJ2-6; D remains ambiguous. The V gene's germline CDR1 is SNHLY and CDR2 FYNNEI. The CDR3 has 12 residues. V gave up 7 bases and J gave up 2 bases, with 3 bases separating them. CDR3 in amino acids: CASIAGANVLTF. The CDR3 DNA follows: TGTGCCAGCATAGCTGGGGCCAACGTCCTGACTTTC.

The CDR3 DNA reads TGTGCCAGCAGTCAACGGGGGGAGAATGAGCAGTTCTTC. It specifies CASSQRGENEQFF. V and J are TRBV27 and TRBJ2-1; 7 bases agree with TRBD2. V trimming: 5 bases; J trimming: 7 bases; junction bases outside the gene matches: 5. CDR3 length equals 13 residues. Germline-derived CDR1 and CDR2 are MNHEY and SMNVEV (reference sequence).

The chain recombines TRBV5-5 with TRBJ2-2; unclear D gene. Trimming removed 4 bases at V and 6 bases at J, with 10 bases between. There are 13 residues in the CDR3. Germline V lookup: CDR1 SGHKS, CDR2 YYEKEE (reference sequence). The CDR3 is CASSRDDAGELFF. CDR3 coding DNA: TGTGCCAGCAGCCGAGATGACGCCGGGGAGCTGTTTTTT.

The chain links TRBV6-1 to TRBJ2-1; 12 positions agree with TRBD2. Trimming cost V 7 bases and J 3 bases; bases outside gene matches: 4. The CDR3 loop spans 15 amino acids. Per the germline V gene, CDR1 is MNHNS and CDR2 is SASEGT. CDR3 in DNA: TGTGCCAGCACTCCGGGACTAGCGGGCTACAATGAGCAGTTCTTC. It translates to CASTPGLAGYNEQFF.

The chain recombines TRBV2 with TRBJ2-3, with 11 bases lining up with TRBD2. This CDR3 is built from 17 residues. The V segment lost 3 bases and the J segment 6 bases; nucleotides outside the gene matches: 11. CDR1 and CDR2 from the germline V gene are SNHLY and FYNNEI. CDR3 nucleotides: TGTGCCAGCAGTGACGAGATAGCGGGAGGGCCCTGGGATACGCAGTATTTT. Protein: CASSDEIAGGPWDTQYF.

This clone has a handful of counts. The chain recombines TRBV11-2 with TRBJ2-1, with TRBD2 matching 10 bases. The J segment lost 9 bases and the V segment lost 1 base, leaving 12 bases of the junction unmatched. The germline CDR1 and CDR2 sequences are SGHAT and FQNNGV. The CDR3 is 17 amino acids. Here the CDR3 reads CASSLVSSASGRGEQFF. CDR3 DNA sequence: TGTGCCAGCAGCTTAGTGTCATCGGCTAGCGGGAGAGGTGAGCAGTTCTTC.

The chain joins TRBV2 to TRBJ1-2, with D possibly TRBD1 on 5 matching bases. The CDR3 sequence is 14 residues long. Germline-derived CDR1 and CDR2 are SNHLY and FYNNEI. Trimming left V 3 bases short and J 7 bases short, with 15 bases between. The chain's CDR3 is CASSEGRDRGGYTF. The DNA of the CDR3 is TGTGCCAGCAGTGAGGGCAGGGACCGGGGTGGCTACACCTTC.

This rearrangement joins TRBV6-4 to TRBJ2-5; D is unclear. Germline assignment: CDR1 MRHNA and CDR2 SNTAGT. The V gene lost 5 bases and the J gene lost 5 bases, with 6 bases spanning the gap. The CDR3 extends over 11 amino acids. CDR3 sequence: CASSYGETQYF. In nucleotides, the CDR3 is TGTGCCAGCAGTTACGGGGAGACCCAGTACTTC.

The J gene is TRBJ2-1, the V gene TRBV11-2; 10 bases are shared with TRBD2. The germline gives CDR1 SGHAT, CDR2 FQNNGV. The J segment lost 3 bases and the V segment lost 3 bases, leaving 5 bases of the junction unmatched. This CDR3 has 16 amino acids. The CDR3 DNA reads as TGTGCCAGCAGCTTCGGGACTAGCGAAAACTACAATGAGCAGTTCTTC. It encodes CASSFGTSENYNEQFF.

This chain uses TRBV6-5 with TRBJ1-2, with D possibly being TRBD1 (5 bases). Germline-derived CDR1 and CDR2 are MNHEY and SVGAGI. CDR3 size: 13 residues. Trimming cost V 1 base and J 8 bases, with 11 bases left between them. The CDR3, as DNA: TGTGCCAGCAGTTACTTTCGGGACGAAGGCTACACCTTC. Translated, it gives CASSYFRDEGYTF.

This chain links TRBV2 with TRBJ2-1; possibly TRBD1 for D (6 bases). The CDR3 extends over 13 amino acids. The germline V and J ends were trimmed by 6 bases and 5 bases, with 11 bases remaining between them. Germline CDR1 SNHLY, CDR2 FYNNEI. This CDR3 reads CASSNDRNNEQFF. The CDR3 region has the DNA TGTGCCAGCAGCAACGACAGGAACAATGAGCAGTTCTTC.

This sequence joins TRBV30 and TRBJ1-1, with a possible D match to TRBD1 (5 bases). This CDR3 region has 14 residues. Germline CDR1 GTSNPN, CDR2 SVGIG (reference sequence). V was cut by 0 bases and J by 2 bases, with 10 bases left in between. The CDR3 DNA follows: TGTGCCTGGAGTGTAAAAGGGGCTAACACTGAAGCTTTCTTT. Encoded protein: CAWSVKGANTEAFF.

The V call is TRBV5-6, the J call TRBJ2-7; D remains unclear. The V gene lost 0 bases and the J gene lost 2 bases, with 3 bases spanning the gap. The V gene's germline CDR1 is SGHDT and CDR2 YYEEEE. CDR3 size: 12 residues. This CDR3 is CASSLGAYEQYF. Here the CDR3 DNA reads TGTGCCAGCAGCTTGGGGGCCTACGAGCAGTACTTC.

V gene TRBV7-2 combines with J gene TRBJ2-7; 9 nucleotides agree with TRBD2. Trimming removed 1 base from V and 4 bases from J; junction bases left unmatched: 8. The CDR3 extends over 16 amino acids. Germline assignment: CDR1 SGHTA and CDR2 FQGNSA. CDR3 amino acids: CASSLGAGTSPYEQYF. The CDR3 bases are TGTGCCAGCAGCTTAGGGGCAGGGACTAGCCCTTACGAGCAGTACTTC.

The chain uses TRBV21-1 and TRBJ1-1. TRBV21-1 is labeled a pseudogene. This CDR3 spans 15 amino acids. This CDR3 reads CASSKKQGYPTEAFF. The CDR3 region has the DNA TGTGCCAGCAGCAAGAAGCAAGGATACCCCACTGAAGCTTTCTTT.